Each of the 23 T cell receptor beta chains below was sequenced from the same sample in a study of patients and donors after allogeneic stem cell transplantation. One entry per CDR3 protein results from TCRdb running MiXCR on the RT-PCR reads. The sample consists of about 8,300 distinct CDR3 sequences, around 10% of them appearing once. The sequencing sample was made of blood, either unsorted or a sorted T cell fraction (not recorded which). These receptors came from a human donor who was either an allogeneic HSCT recipient or a stem cell or donor lymphocyte infusion donor (not recorded which). It is not recorded whose cells these are; they may come from a transplant donor.

A few counts support this clonotype. The chain has TRBV4-3 and TRBJ1-5; 9 bases fit TRBD1. The ends lost 0 bases at V and 0 bases at J; junction bases unmatched: 12. From germline, CDR1 is LGHNA and CDR2 YSLEER. The CDR3 loop spans 20 amino acids. The CDR3 loop is CASSQEGQQDRGNSNQPQHF. CDR3 in DNA: TGCGCCAGCAGCCAAGAGGGGCAGCAGGACAGGGGAAATAGCAATCAGCCCCAGCATTTT.

In this sample, this clonotype turned up many times. This chain connects TRBV30 to TRBJ1-2; TRBD1 matches at 7 bases. With V trimmed by 2 bases and J by 8 bases, 8 bases remained unmatched. This CDR3 has 13 amino acids. CDR1 is GTSNPN and CDR2 is SVGIG in the germline V gene (reference sequence). The CDR3 nucleotides are TGTGCCTGGAGTCTTAAGGGGGCTCGCGGCTACACCTTC. Protein product: CAWSLKGARGYTF.

This clonotype was recorded many times. The CDR3 protein is CASTPGQGALRAFF. The CDR3, as DNA: TGTGCCAGCACCCCGGGACAGGGGGCTTTGCGGGCTTTCTTT. The chain employs TRBV6-5 and TRBJ1-1; TRBD1 matches 12 bases. Germline values: CDR1 MNHEY, CDR2 SVGAGI. V was clipped by 7 bases and J by 11 bases; unmatched bases: 11. The CDR3 length is 14 residues.

The chain links TRBV5-1 to TRBJ2-5; the D call may be TRBD1 or TRBD2 (5 bases each). The CDR3 has 15 residues. The germline CDR1 and CDR2 sequences are SGHRS and YFSETQ. Trimming stripped 3 bases from V and 4 bases from J, with 16 bases between. The CDR3 region has the DNA TGCGCCAGCAGCTCGTCCACAACTAGGGGAGAGACCCAGTACTTC. It specifies CASSSSTTRGETQYF. Filled out from reference TRBV5-1 and TRBJ2-5, the complete variable domain reads KAGVTQTPRYLIKTRGQQVTLSCSPISGHRSVSWYQQTPGQGLQFLFEYFSETQRNKGNFPGRFSGRQFSNSRSEMNVSTLELGDSALYLCASSSSTTRGETQYFGPGTRLLVL.

The chain links TRBV28 to TRBJ2-3, with D perhaps given as TRBD1 or TRBD2 (6 bases each). This CDR3 spans 15 amino acids. V was pared by 3 bases and J by 0 bases, with 10 bases between. Per the germline V gene, CDR1 is MDHEN and CDR2 is SYDVKM. CDR3 sequence: CASSFLGGSTDTQYF. Written as DNA, the CDR3 is TGTGCCAGCAGTTTCCTAGGGGGGAGCACAGATACGCAGTATTTT.

This clonotype was counted between two and nine times. The chain joins TRBV4-2 to TRBJ1-2; 8 bases match TRBD1. The CDR3 runs 13 residues. In germline, CDR1 is LGHNA, CDR2 YNFKEQ. V was pared by 3 bases and J by 5 bases, with 2 bases of the junction left unmatched. Here the CDR3 reads CASSHGQGYGYTF. In nucleotides, the CDR3 is TGTGCCAGCAGCCACGGACAGGGATATGGCTACACCTTC.

This clonotype was counted between two and nine times. V and J are TRBV10-1 and TRBJ1-5; no reliable D call. The CDR3 runs 13 residues. CDR1 WNHNN and CDR2 SYGVQD come from the germline V gene (reference sequence). V lost 8 bases, J lost 6 bases, and 14 bases lay in between. The CDR3 region is CASHKVVGQPQHF. Here the CDR3 DNA reads TGCGCCAGCCACAAGGTAGTGGGTCAGCCCCAGCATTTT.

V usage is TRBV4-2 and J usage is TRBJ2-2, with TRBD2 matching over 12 bases. Unmatched junction bases numbered 8, after V lost 0 bases and J lost 6 bases. CDR1 LGHNA and CDR2 YNFKEQ come from the germline V gene. The length of the CDR3 is 18 residues. CDR3 nucleotides: TGTGCCAGCAGCCAAGAGGGAACTAGCGGGGGGCCGGCCGGGGAGCTGTTTTTT. As protein: CASSQEGTSGGPAGELFF.

Of note for this clonotype: This may be a read error: a much more frequent sequence differs by one nucleotide. The CDR3 carries no conserved terminal phenylalanine or tryptophan, so it likely arises from a read error. The rearrangement uses TRBV20-1 and TRBJ1-3; D gene unclear. There are 14 residues in the CDR3. Germline CDR1 and CDR2: DFQATT and SNEGSKA (reference sequence). This CDR3 reads CSARENHSGNTIYL. The CDR3 region has the DNA TGCAGTGCCAGAGAGAATCACTCTGGAAACACCATATATTTG.

This clonotype is medium-sized (0.01 to 0.1%) by share. This chain uses TRBV7-9 with TRBJ2-2; no clear D gene. Germline V lookup: CDR1 SEHNR, CDR2 FQNEAQ (reference sequence). This CDR3 comprises 13 residues. The V gene lost 3 bases and the J gene lost 1 base, with 3 bases spanning the gap. CDR3 nucleotide sequence: TGTGCCAGCAGCTTTGTGAACACCGGGGAGCTGTTTTTT. Amino acid sequence: CASSFVNTGELFF.

This clonotype has a handful of counts. The chain links TRBV12-3 or TRBV12-4 to TRBJ2-2; no definite D call. Trimming took 6 bases from V and 6 from J, leaving 14 bases between them. This CDR3 spans 14 amino acids. CDR3 loop: CASRASRIAGELFF. The CDR3 region has the DNA TGTGCCAGCAGGGCCTCCCGAATTGCCGGGGAGCTGTTTTTT.

This chain connects TRBV7-2 to TRBJ2-3; D is unresolved. Per the germline V gene, CDR1 is SGHTA and CDR2 is FQGNSA. Trimming removed 2 bases at V and 4 bases at J, with 4 bases between. CDR3 length: 12 residues. The CDR3 region has the DNA TGTGCCAGCAGCTTACCCCCAGATACGCAGTATTTT. This codes for CASSLPPDTQYF.

This clonotype was seen a few times. The chain joins TRBV9 to TRBJ1-2; 7 nucleotides align to TRBD1. The trim removed 3 bases at V and 5 bases at J, leaving 10 bases unmatched. Per the germline V gene, CDR1 is SGDLS and CDR2 is YYNGEE. This CDR3 region has 15 residues. The CDR3 here is CASSANPGQPYGYTF. DNA for the CDR3: TGTGCCAGCAGCGCGAACCCGGGACAGCCTTATGGCTACACCTTC.

In this sample, this clonotype turned up many times. The chain employs TRBV4-1 and TRBJ1-1; the D is unclear. The germline V gene has CDR1 MGHRA and CDR2 YSYEKL. The CDR3 sequence is 14 residues long. V shed 0 bases and J shed 0 bases, with 5 bases lying between them. CDR3 residues: CASSQETVNTEAFF. CDR3 nucleotide sequence: TGCGCCAGCAGCCAAGAAACGGTGAACACTGAAGCTTTCTTT.

This clonotype has at least ten counts. The V call is TRBV18, the J call TRBJ1-1; 8 nucleotides agree with TRBD1. CDR3 size: 14 residues. Unmatched junction bases numbered 4, after V lost 6 bases and J lost 1 base. CDR1 KGHSH and CDR2 LQKENI come from the germline V gene. The CDR3 DNA follows: TGTGCCAGCTCCCACGGGACAGGGAACACTGAAGCTTTCTTT. Its protein is CASSHGTGNTEAFF.

This chain uses TRBV12-3 or TRBV12-4 with TRBJ2-3; 9 bases fit TRBD1. The CDR3 loop spans 13 amino acids. J lost 7 bases, V lost 5 bases, and 4 bases had no gene match. CDR3 loop: CASSTGQGNTQYF. The CDR3 DNA is TGTGCCAGCAGTACAGGACAGGGGAATACGCAGTATTTT.

By proportion, this clonotype is medium-sized. The chain combines TRBV20-1 with TRBJ2-7, with 9 bases that match TRBD1. Germline CDR1 DFQATT, CDR2 SNEGSKA (reference sequence). With V trimmed by 5 bases and J by 6 bases, 11 bases remained unmatched. This CDR3 has 14 residues. CDR3 amino acids: CSAGKGQGSSEQYF. In DNA, the CDR3 is TGCAGTGCTGGAAAAGGACAGGGGTCTAGCGAGCAGTACTTC.

This clonotype has a count of ten or more. CDR3 sequence reads: CASSTTGGRGNQPQHF. CDR3 bases: TGCGCCAGCAGCACAACAGGGGGCAGAGGCAATCAGCCCCAGCATTTT. This sequence joins TRBV4-1 and TRBJ1-5; 9 bases agree with TRBD1. Per the germline V gene, CDR1 is MGHRA and CDR2 is YSYEKL. This CDR3 spans 16 amino acids. V was clipped by 5 bases and J by 2 bases; unmatched bases: 7.

This clonotype rates as medium-sized. The chain employs TRBV18 and TRBJ1-1, with D hard to call. Between the trimmed V and J ends, which lost 3 bases and 2 bases, there was a span of 7 bases. Germline V gene sequence: CDR1 KGHSH, CDR2 LQKENI. The CDR3 covers 13 residues. The CDR3 region is CASSPVQNTEAFF. The CDR3 DNA follows: TGTGCCAGCTCACCGGTGCAAAACACTGAAGCTTTCTTT.

The J gene is TRBJ2-7, the V gene TRBV29-1; D assignment may be TRBD1 or TRBD2 (6 bases each). CDR3 length equals 14 residues. Germline-derived CDR1 and CDR2 are SQVTM and ANQGSEA. Trimming took off 2 bases at V and 7 bases at J, with 18 bases between the two ends. The CDR3 DNA is TGCAGCGTTGAACGGGACTCACAGGGTTTAGAGCAGTACTTC. It is translated as CSVERDSQGLEQYF.

By its share, this clonotype is medium-sized. This chain joins TRBV19 and TRBJ1-1; D remains unclear. The germline CDR1 and CDR2 sequences are LNHDA and SQIVND (reference sequence). This CDR3 is built from 13 residues. V was clipped by 1 base and J by 7 bases, with 10 bases between them. CDR3 sequence (DNA): TGTGCCAGTAGTATAGGGTGGCCGAATGAAGCTTTCTTT. This translates into CASSIGWPNEAFF. Drawing the rest from reference TRBV19 and TRBJ1-1, the complete variable domain is DGGITQSPKYLFRKEGQNVTLSCEQNLNHDAMYWYRQDPGQGLRLIYYSQIVNDFQKGDIAEGYSVSREKKESFPLTVTSAQKNPTAFYLCASSIGWPNEAFFGQGTRLTVV.

The chain links TRBV11-3 to TRBJ2-2; D gene uncertain. The CDR3 has 15 residues. Germline CDR1 is SGHNT and CDR2 is YENEEA. V was pared by 5 bases and J by 5 bases, with 15 bases between. The CDR3 DNA sequence: TGTGCCAGCAGCATTAGCCGGGCTCGGACCGGGGAGCTGTTTTTT. It yields the protein CASSISRARTGELFF.

The table lists this clonotype with many counts. This chain uses TRBV12-3 or TRBV12-4 with TRBJ1-3; tentative D call: TRBD1 (5 bases). This CDR3 has 14 residues. V lost 1 base to trimming and J lost 3 bases, with 7 bases between them. CDR3 in DNA: TGTGCCAGCAGTTTAGGGGGCTATGGAAACACCATATATTTT. This encodes CASSLGGYGNTIYF.